These 23 T cell receptor beta chains were sequenced from one sample in a study of blood T cells in healthy people across ages. Sample-barcoded 5' priming and a J-beta primer mix drove a second PCR of 7 to 11 cycles. TCRdb used MiXCR to reprocess the 5' RACE reads, holding one entry per CDR3 protein. The sample holds about 1,400,000 distinct CDR3 sequences, 35% to 45% seen once. The sample consisted of blood. All receptors derive from a woman between 18 and 30 years old in good health.

The chain has TRBV7-2 and TRBJ2-1, with 7 nucleotides matching TRBD2. The tail of the sequence fits TRBJ2-7 better, so the J call may be wrong. Germline V gene lookup returns CDR1 SGHTA and CDR2 FQGNSA. The CDR3 is made up of 19 amino acids. The CDR3 coding sequence is TGTGCCAGCAGCCCCACTTCTAGCGGCCCGTTGAGCTCCTACAATGAGCAGTACTTC. It encodes CASSPTSSGPLSSYNEQYF.

This clonotype has more than one count but fewer than ten. The chain joins TRBV12-3 or TRBV12-4 to TRBJ2-5; D may be TRBD2 (5 bases). V lost 4 bases, J lost 5 bases, and 11 bases lay in between. The CDR3 length is 13 residues. In DNA form, the CDR3 reads TGTGCCAGCAGTTCTCGGGGTACGGAGACCCAGTACTTC. It specifies CASSSRGTETQYF.

V and J are TRBV7-3 and TRBJ2-7, with TRBD1 matching over 9 bases. This CDR3 comprises 15 residues. Trimming cost V 2 bases and J 2 bases; bases outside gene matches: 4. CDR1 and CDR2 (germline): SGHTA, FQGTGA. The CDR3 loop reads CASSLQGQGPYEQYF. The CDR3 DNA reads as TGTGCCAGCAGCTTACAGGGACAGGGCCCCTACGAGCAGTACTTC.

This clonotype was found a few times. This chain links TRBV2 with TRBJ2-1, with 10 nucleotides matching TRBD2. V trimming: 7 bases; J trimming: 9 bases; junction bases outside the gene matches: 6. The CDR3 is 13 amino acids. CDR1 is SNHLY, CDR2 FYNNEI, per germline. CDR3: CASTLAGAFEQFF. The CDR3 nucleotides are TGTGCCAGCACCCTAGCGGGGGCCTTTGAGCAGTTCTTC. Variable domain in full (rest from reference TRBV2 and TRBJ2-1): EPEVTQTPSHQVTQMGQEVILRCVPISNHLYFYWYRQILGQKVEFLVSFYNNEISEKSEIFDDQFSVERPDGSNFTLKIRSTKLEDSAMYFCASTLAGAFEQFFGPGTRLTVL.

This chain joins TRBV29-1 and TRBJ2-3; D not certain. In germline, CDR1 is SQVTM, CDR2 ANQGSEA. V lost 3 bases to trimming and J lost 2 bases, with 9 bases between them. The CDR3 loop spans 13 amino acids. The CDR3 loop is CSVDVQTTDTQYF. In nucleotides, the CDR3 is TGCAGCGTTGATGTACAGACCACAGATACGCAGTATTTT.

This clonotype was detected only a few times. The chain combines TRBV7-6 with TRBJ2-5, with 8 positions matching TRBD1. The germline gives CDR1 SGHVS, CDR2 FNYEAQ. After removal of 5 bases from V and 1 base from J, the junction contained 6 bases not matched to a gene. The CDR3 spans 15 residues. CDR3 residues: CASSPDRATQETQYF. The DNA of the CDR3 is TGTGCCAGCAGCCCGGACAGGGCCACCCAAGAGACCCAGTACTTC.

This clonotype was seen only a few times. The CDR3 coding sequence is TGTGCCAGCTACGAGGGGACAGGGCTTGGCTACGAGCAGTACTTC. Protein: CASYEGTGLGYEQYF. This rearrangement joins TRBV12-3 or TRBV12-4 to TRBJ2-7; the match to TRBD1 covers 9 bases. The trim removed 8 bases at V and 3 bases at J, leaving 11 bases unmatched. This CDR3 spans 15 amino acids.

The V gene is TRBV7-8, the J gene TRBJ2-1, with D uncertain. Per germline, CDR1 SGHVS and CDR2 FQNEAQ. V was clipped by 3 bases and J by 0 bases, with 12 bases between them. The CDR3 has 16 amino acids. CDR3 residues: CASSFGRTGSYNEQFF. DNA for the CDR3: TGTGCCAGCAGCTTCGGTCGGACCGGCTCCTACAATGAGCAGTTCTTC.

The rearrangement joins TRBV30 to TRBJ2-4; D could derive from TRBD1 or TRBD2 (5 bases each). The germline V gene has CDR1 GTSNPN and CDR2 SVGIG (reference sequence). Trimming removed 3 bases from V and 8 bases from J, with 14 bases in between. The CDR3 runs 13 residues. The CDR3 DNA follows: TGTGCCTGGAGCAGGGACCCACAGGACATTCAGTACTTC. Its protein is CAWSRDPQDIQYF.

This chain joins TRBV3-1 and TRBJ2-6; 7 bases are a match to TRBD2. The CDR3 runs to 19 residues. Germline CDR1 and CDR2: LGHDT and YNNKEL (reference sequence). Trimming removed 6 bases from V and 0 bases from J; junction bases left unmatched: 14. The CDR3 region is CASSPPHSGIPSGANVLTF. For the CDR3, the DNA is TGTGCCAGCAGTCCCCCTCACAGCGGGATCCCCTCTGGGGCCAACGTCCTGACTTTC.

This clonotype has more than one count but fewer than ten. The chain is built from TRBV12-3 or TRBV12-4 and TRBJ1-5, with D unresolved. Trimming removed 3 bases from V and 4 bases from J, with 10 bases in between. The CDR3 spans 14 residues. The CDR3 reads CASSFKAGNQPQHF. The DNA of the CDR3 is TGTGCCAGCAGTTTCAAAGCGGGTAATCAGCCCCAGCATTTT.

The chain uses TRBV7-2 and TRBJ2-4; D possibly uses TRBD1 or TRBD2 (6 bases each). Germline values: CDR1 SGHTA, CDR2 FQGNSA. This CDR3 is 13 amino acids long. V lost 8 bases and J lost 4, with 12 bases in between. The CDR3 DNA follows: TGTGCCAGCGGGGGCGGGACTAAAAACATTCAGTACTTC. Translation gives CASGGGTKNIQYF.

Points on this clonotype: A junction boundary mismatches the germline segment, possibly from a read error. CDR3 in amino acids: CASSVQEHTEVFF. The DNA of the CDR3 is TGTGCCAGCAGTGTACAGGAGCACACTGAAGTTTTCTTT. This sequence joins TRBV12-3 or TRBV12-4 and TRBJ1-1; possible D gene TRBD1, 5 bases. CDR3 length: 13 residues.

This clonotype was detected a few times. This sequence joins TRBV7-9 and TRBJ2-1; 10 bases fit TRBD2. This CDR3 is 16 amino acids long. The germline CDR1 and CDR2 sequences are SEHNR and FQNEAQ (reference sequence). Trimming took 5 bases from V and 8 from J; bases not matched to a gene: 12. CDR3 amino acids: CASSTLAGVFRDEQFF. CDR3 in DNA: TGTGCCAGCAGCACGCTAGCGGGGGTATTTAGGGATGAGCAGTTCTTC.

This clonotype was seen only a few times. CDR3 sequence reads: CASRSPSQTGYEQYF. The DNA for the CDR3 is TGTGCCAGCAGGTCCCCCTCCCAGACTGGGTACGAGCAGTACTTC. The rearrangement links TRBV28 to TRBJ2-7, with D uncertain. CDR1 MDHEN and CDR2 SYDVKM come from the germline V gene. V was shortened by 6 bases and J by 4 bases, with 19 bases between the two germline ends. The CDR3 contains 15 residues.

This clonotype showed up just a few times. The chain carries TRBV12-3 or TRBV12-4 and TRBJ2-3, with 7 nucleotides matching TRBD2. The V gene end was trimmed by 4 bases and the J gene end by 2 bases; junction bases not matched to a gene: 9. This CDR3 contains 16 residues. CDR3 sequence (DNA): TGTGCCAGCAGTTCTGGAGCGGGGTCAGTCACAGATACGCAGTATTTT. Translation gives CASSSGAGSVTDTQYF.

The chain has TRBV25-1 and TRBJ1-4; D perhaps matches TRBD1 (5 bases). V was shortened by 4 bases and J by 3 bases, with 12 bases between the two germline ends. Germline CDR1 and CDR2: MGHDK and SYGVNS. The CDR3 is 15 residues long. CDR3 protein: CASSVRGAANEKLFF. The CDR3 bases are TGTGCCAGCAGTGTGAGAGGGGCAGCTAATGAAAAACTGTTTTTT.

The V call is TRBV6-1, the J call TRBJ1-2, with 9 bases fitting TRBD1. Trimming removed 6 bases from V and 4 bases from J; junction bases left unmatched: 6. The length of the CDR3 is 14 residues. CDR1 and CDR2 (germline): MNHNS, SASEGT. The CDR3, as DNA: TGTGCCAGCAGGCAAACAGGGGGCAGCTATGGCTACACCTTC. This gives the protein CASRQTGGSYGYTF.

V gene TRBV24-1 combines with J gene TRBJ2-1, with 10 bases fitting TRBD2. The CDR3 consists of 15 residues. Trimming took 9 bases from V and 7 from J; bases not matched to a gene: 11. CDR1 and CDR2 from the germline V gene are KGHDR and SFDVKD. CDR3 sequence: CATGHVSGGANEQFF. The CDR3 DNA is TGTGCCACCGGGCATGTGAGCGGGGGGGCGAATGAGCAGTTCTTC.

The rearrangement links TRBV3-1 to TRBJ2-4; D might be TRBD2 (7 bases). Trimming removed 5 bases at V and 4 bases at J, with 15 bases between. This CDR3 is built from 15 residues. Germline V gene lookup returns CDR1 LGHDT and CDR2 YNNKEL (reference sequence). The CDR3 here is CASSSWGGLKNIQYF. As DNA, the CDR3 is TGTGCCAGCAGCTCCTGGGGGGGGCTAAAAAACATTCAGTACTTC.

V usage is TRBV7-8 and J usage is TRBJ2-7, with 8 bases fitting TRBD1. This CDR3 spans 15 amino acids. CDR1 is SGHVS, CDR2 FQNEAQ, per germline. V shed 3 bases, J shed 7 bases, and the junction held 11 bases outside the gene matches. The CDR3 loop is CASSFAPRGPYEQYF. The CDR3 nucleotides are TGTGCCAGCAGCTTCGCCCCCAGGGGGCCTTATGAGCAGTACTTC.

The rearrangement uses TRBV20-1 and TRBJ1-2; a weak D match, TRBD1 (6 bases). CDR1 and CDR2 (germline): DFQATT, SNEGSKA (reference sequence). Trimming stripped 0 bases from V and 0 bases from J, with 11 bases between. The CDR3 loop spans 15 amino acids. In DNA, the CDR3 is TGCAGTGCTAGAGATGTGGACAGTCCTAACTATGGCTACACCTTC. Translated: CSARDVDSPNYGYTF.

The chain joins TRBV25-1 to TRBJ2-7, with D possibly TRBD1 on 5 matching bases. From germline, CDR1 is MGHDK and CDR2 SYGVNS. The CDR3 is 13 residues long. The ends were cut back, 5 bases at V and 6 bases at J, with 14 bases in the middle. The CDR3 nucleotides are TGTGCCAGCAGTCCCCGCAGAAGGGGCGAGCAGTACTTC. This sequence encodes CASSPRRRGEQYF.